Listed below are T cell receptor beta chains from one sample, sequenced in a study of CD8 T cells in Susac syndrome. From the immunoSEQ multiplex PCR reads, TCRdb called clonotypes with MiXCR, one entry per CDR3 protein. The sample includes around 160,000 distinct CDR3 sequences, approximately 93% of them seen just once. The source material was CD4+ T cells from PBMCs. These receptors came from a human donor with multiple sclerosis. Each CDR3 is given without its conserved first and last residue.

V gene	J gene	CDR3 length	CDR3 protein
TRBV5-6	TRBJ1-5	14	ASSAGLDYSNQPQH
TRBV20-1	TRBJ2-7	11	SARGRGRNEQY
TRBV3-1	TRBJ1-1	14	ASSQDLRRGNTEAF
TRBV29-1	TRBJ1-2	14	SVDRGQGASNYGYT
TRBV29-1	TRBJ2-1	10	SATLQGLGQF
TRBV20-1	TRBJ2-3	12	SATSGRSTDTQY
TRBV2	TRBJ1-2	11	ASGNTGADGYT
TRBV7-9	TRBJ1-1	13	ASSLVFRDRTEAF
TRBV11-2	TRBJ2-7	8	ASSLYEQY
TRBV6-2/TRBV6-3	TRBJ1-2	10	ASSLQLRGYT
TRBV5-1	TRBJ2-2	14	ASSYQVGRATGELF
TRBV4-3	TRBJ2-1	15	ASSQEASGRANNEQF
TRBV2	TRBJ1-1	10	ARPGRNTEAF
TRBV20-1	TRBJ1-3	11	SALRGTENTIY
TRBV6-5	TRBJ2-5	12	ASSRLANRETQY
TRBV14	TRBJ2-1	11	ASSLTSGLGLF
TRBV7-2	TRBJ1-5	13	ASSLTQYSNQPQH
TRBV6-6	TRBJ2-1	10	ASSYPTNEQF
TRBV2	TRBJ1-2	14	ASSEALSANHGGYT
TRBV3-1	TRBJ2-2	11	ASSQEGGGELF
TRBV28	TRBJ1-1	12	ASSPGHVNTEAF
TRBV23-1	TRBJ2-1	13	ASSPSGTARNEQF
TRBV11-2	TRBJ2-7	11	ASSPQAGVEQY
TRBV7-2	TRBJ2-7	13	ASSSGTRQFYEQY
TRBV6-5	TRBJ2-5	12	ASSYSRGGETQY
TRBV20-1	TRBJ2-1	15	SARGPLLAGEVFEQF
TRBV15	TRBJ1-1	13	ATSRDPTGGTEAF
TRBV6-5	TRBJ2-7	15	ASSYSTAGAVGYEQY
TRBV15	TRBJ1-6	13	ATSRESLGNSPLH
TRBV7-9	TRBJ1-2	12	ASSLQGSVYGYT
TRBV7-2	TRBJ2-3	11	ATGRELQDTQY
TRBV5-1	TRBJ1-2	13	ASSPGDGANYGYT
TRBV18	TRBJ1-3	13	ASSQPGNSGNTIY
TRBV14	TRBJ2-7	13	ASSQTFGGNNEQY
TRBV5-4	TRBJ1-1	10	ASSLWATEAF
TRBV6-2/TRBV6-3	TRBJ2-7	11	ASNGPGRNEQY
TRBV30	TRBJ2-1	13	AWSVERGSYNEQF
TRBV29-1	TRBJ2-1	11	SVGALEGNEQF
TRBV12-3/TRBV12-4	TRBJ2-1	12	ASSLGLGAGEQF
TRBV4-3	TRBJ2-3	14	ASSQDLAGATDTQY
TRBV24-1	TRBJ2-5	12	ATQDSQAQETQY
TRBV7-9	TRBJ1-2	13	ASRGTQGAWYGYT
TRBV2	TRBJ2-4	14	ASSEPGLLKRRGQY
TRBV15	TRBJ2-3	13	ATRESGRRADTQY
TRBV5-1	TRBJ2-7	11	ASSLGLGDEQY
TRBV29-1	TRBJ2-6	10	SVDSGANVLT
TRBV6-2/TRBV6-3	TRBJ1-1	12	ASSYYRKGAEAF
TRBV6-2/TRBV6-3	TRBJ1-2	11	ASSAGQSGGYT
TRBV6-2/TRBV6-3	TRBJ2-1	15	ASSYWGGRSRGDEQF
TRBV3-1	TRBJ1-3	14	ASSSHVTGGIDTIY
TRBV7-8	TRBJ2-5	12	ASSLDGGGETQY
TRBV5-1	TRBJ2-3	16	ASSLVPGLSSSTDTQY
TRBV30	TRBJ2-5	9	AWSPWGAQY